The 25 T cell receptor beta chains below all came from one sample that was sequenced in a study of T cell repertoires in cytomegalovirus infection. The antigens these receptors bind are not known. TCRdb fed the reads into MiXCR, producing one record per CDR3 protein. The sample includes 550,000 to 850,000 distinct CDR3 sequences, 33% of them seen just once. The sequenced sample was cultured PBMCs, obtained from culture after CMV antigen stimulation. All receptors come from a human donor in good health (CMV status not recorded). Some clones in this sample may be carry-over from other donors' samples.

A few counts support this clonotype. This sequence joins TRBV10-2 and TRBJ1-4; no reliable D call. CDR1 is WSHSY and CDR2 is SAAADI in the germline V gene. V dropped 7 bases and J dropped 5 bases, with 11 bases sitting between them. The CDR3 loop spans 13 amino acids. CDR3 residues: CASTSWLNEKLFF. The CDR3 DNA follows: TGCGCCAGCACCTCCTGGCTGAATGAAAAACTGTTTTTT.

The V gene is TRBV7-6, the J gene TRBJ2-3; D not certain. Germline V gives CDR1 SGHVS, CDR2 FNYEAQ. The CDR3 is 13 amino acids. Trimming stripped 6 bases from V and 4 bases from J, with 11 bases between. The CDR3 region has the DNA TGTGCCAGCAGTCAATTATCTTCAGATACGCAGTATTTT. Translated: CASSQLSSDTQYF.

The chain recombines TRBV7-2 with TRBJ2-5, with TRBD1 identical over 9 bases. The CDR3 spans 15 residues. Unmatched junction bases numbered 9, after V lost 5 bases and J lost 5 bases. Germline-derived CDR1 and CDR2 are SGHTA and FQGNSA. The CDR3 loop reads CASSIGTGRWETQYF. The CDR3 DNA reads TGTGCCAGCAGCATTGGGACAGGGCGTTGGGAGACCCAGTACTTC.

In its sample, this clonotype was seen a few times. The chain recombines TRBV19 with TRBJ2-7; D is ambiguous. The germline CDR1 and CDR2 sequences are LNHDA and SQIVND (reference sequence). Trimming left V 5 bases short and J 5 bases short, with 16 bases between. CDR3 length equals 14 residues. The CDR3 reads CASSLKSRLHEQYF. In nucleotides, the CDR3 is TGTGCCAGTAGTCTTAAATCCAGGTTGCACGAGCAGTACTTC. Filled out from reference TRBV19 and TRBJ2-7, the complete variable domain reads DGGITQSPKYLFRKEGQNVTLSCEQNLNHDAMYWYRQDPGQGLRLIYYSQIVNDFQKGDIAEGYSVSREKKESFPLTVTSAQKNPTAFYLCASSLKSRLHEQYFGPGTRLTVT.

In the case of this clonotype: A much larger clone lies a single base off, so this may be a read error. The CDR3 nucleotides are TGTGCCAGCAGGCCTGCCCTCTCGGGCCTTTCCAATGAGCAGTTCTTC. The encoded protein is CASRPALSGLSNEQFF. The chain links TRBV7-4 to TRBJ2-1; no firm D call. Germline V gives CDR1 SGHVT, CDR2 SQSDAQ. CDR3 size: 16 residues. The V end was cut by 6 bases, the J end by 6 bases, with 21 bases between.

This clonotype was picked up a small number of times. The rearrangement links TRBV7-2 to TRBJ2-7; no clear D. With 8 bases removed from V and 7 bases from J, the gap between germline ends came to 18 bases. CDR1 and CDR2 (germline): SGHTA, FQGNSA. This CDR3 comprises 13 residues. CDR3 in DNA: TGTGCCAGCCGCGGAACCTCTGTTATAGAGCAGTACTTC. Its translation: CASRGTSVIEQYF.

This clonotype was found many times. The rearrangement joins TRBV7-2 to TRBJ2-7; 7 bases line up with TRBD1. This CDR3 region has 13 residues. V shed 3 bases and J 7 bases; nucleotides not matched to a gene: 6. Germline V lookup: CDR1 SGHTA, CDR2 FQGNSA. CDR3 nucleotides: TGTGCCAGCAGCTTGGCCCAACAGGGGGAGCAGTACTTC. Amino acids: CASSLAQQGEQYF.

The chain employs TRBV4-1 and TRBJ2-7; 11 nucleotides agree with TRBD2. CDR1 MGHRA and CDR2 YSYEKL come from the germline V gene. Trimming cost V 0 bases and J 4 bases; bases outside gene matches: 11. This CDR3 is built from 18 residues. The CDR3 DNA follows: TGCGCCAGCAGCCAAGATTGGCCTAGCGGGGGGCCGGGTTACGAGCAGTACTTC. This codes for CASSQDWPSGGPGYEQYF.

This clonotype has more than one count but fewer than ten. The rearrangement uses TRBV7-2 and TRBJ2-7; no clear D. CDR3 size: 13 residues. Trimming took 3 bases from V and 5 from J, leaving 11 bases between them. Germline V gives CDR1 SGHTA, CDR2 FQGNSA. The CDR3 coding sequence is TGTGCCAGCAGCTTTCGTTTAGGCCACGAGCAGTACTTC. The encoded protein is CASSFRLGHEQYF.

This clonotype was seen ten or more times. The V and J genes are TRBV7-8 and TRBJ1-1; D is ambiguous. V dropped 5 bases and J dropped 1 base, with 17 bases sitting between them. Per germline, CDR1 SGHVS and CDR2 FQNEAQ. This CDR3 spans 16 amino acids. The CDR3 DNA reads TGTGCCAGCAGCCTCACCGCTGGACTGCCGAACACTGAAGCTTTCTTT. Translating it yields CASSLTAGLPNTEAFF. Full variable domain (rest looked up from reference TRBV7-8 and TRBJ1-1): GAGVSQSPRYKVAKRGQDVALRCDPISGHVSLFWYQQALGQGPEFLTYFQNEAQLDKSGLPSDRFFAERPEGSVSTLKIQRTQQEDSAVYLCASSLTAGLPNTEAFFGQGTRLTVV.

The V gene is TRBV9, the J gene TRBJ1-3; the D is unclear. V was cut by 4 bases and J by 4 bases, with 24 bases left in between. The CDR3 loop spans 18 amino acids. The germline CDR1 and CDR2 sequences are SGDLS and YYNGEE. The CDR3, as DNA: TGTGCCAGCAGCCCCTCCAGTGGGGTTTGGAGAGGGGGAAACACCATATATTTT. It is translated as CASSPSSGVWRGGNTIYF.

This chain joins TRBV7-9 and TRBJ2-1; TRBD2 aligns across 7 bases. The length of the CDR3 is 16 residues. Germline V gene lookup returns CDR1 SEHNR and CDR2 FQNEAQ (reference sequence). Unmatched junction bases numbered 7, after V lost 1 base and J lost 4 bases. This CDR3 is CASSLGSGALYNEQFF. The DNA for the CDR3 is TGTGCCAGCAGCTTAGGGAGCGGGGCACTATACAATGAGCAGTTCTTC.

This clonotype was seen repeatedly, ten times or more. This sequence joins TRBV6-2 or TRBV6-3 and TRBJ1-1; tentatively, D is TRBD1 (6 bases). The CDR3 is 16 amino acids. V lost 6 bases and J lost 4, with 21 bases in between. Germline V gives CDR1 MNHEY, CDR2 SVGEGT. The CDR3 protein is CASRPSFRDTFTEAFF. CDR3 nucleotide sequence: TGTGCCAGCAGGCCCAGTTTCCGGGACACGTTCACTGAAGCTTTCTTT.

A few counts support this clonotype. This chain connects TRBV6-6 to TRBJ2-2, with D perhaps matching TRBD1 (6 bases). The CDR3 extends over 15 amino acids. Deletions cut 2 bases from V and 4 bases from J, with 11 bases between. Germline lookup yields CDR1 MNHNY and CDR2 SVGAGI (reference sequence). The CDR3 DNA reads TGTGCCAGCAGTTACGGGGGCGTAGGCACCGGGGAGCTGTTTTTT. This gives the protein CASSYGGVGTGELFF.

This clonotype was detected once. CDR3 loop: CASSEQGGGRETQYF. In nucleotides, the CDR3 is TGTGCCAGCAGCGAACAAGGGGGGGGCCGGGAGACCCAGTACTTC. The chain recombines TRBV28 with TRBJ2-5, with D perhaps matching TRBD2 (7 bases). Germline assignment: CDR1 MDHEN and CDR2 SYDVKM. The V end was cut by 6 bases, the J end by 5 bases, with 19 bases between. The CDR3 is made up of 15 amino acids.

The chain couples TRBV6-5 to TRBJ1-3; 8 bases are a match to TRBD1. Germline lookup yields CDR1 MNHEY and CDR2 SVGAGI. The V segment lost 6 bases and the J segment 0 bases; nucleotides outside the gene matches: 7. The CDR3 is made up of 16 amino acids. CDR3 loop: CASRSTGVHSGNTIYF. The CDR3 coding sequence is TGTGCCAGCAGGTCGACAGGGGTACACTCTGGAAACACCATATATTTT.

The CDR3 DNA is TGTGCCAGCAGCCGGTTCGCTGAAGCTTTCTTT. The encoded protein is CASSRFAEAFF. The rearrangement joins TRBV12-3 or TRBV12-4 to TRBJ1-1; D is ambiguous. There are 11 residues in the CDR3. Trimming stripped 6 bases from V and 6 bases from J, with 8 bases between.

This clonotype was detected many times. The rearrangement uses TRBV7-2 and TRBJ1-2; D possibly corresponds to TRBD1 (6 bases). CDR1 and CDR2 (germline): SGHTA, FQGNSA. Trimming removed 4 bases from V and 4 bases from J, with 16 bases in between. The CDR3 sequence is 15 residues long. The CDR3 protein is CASSSRTDYTYGYTF. In nucleotides, the CDR3 is TGTGCCAGCAGCTCCCGGACAGACTATACCTATGGCTACACCTTC.

The V call is TRBV7-8, the J call TRBJ2-5; tentatively, D is TRBD2 (5 bases). V lost 8 bases and J lost 5, with 18 bases in between. In germline, CDR1 is SGHVS, CDR2 FQNEAQ. The CDR3 covers 14 residues. The CDR3: CASRRRGLGETQYF. In nucleotides, the CDR3 is TGTGCCAGCCGCAGGAGAGGGTTGGGGGAGACCCAGTACTTC.

This clonotype was seen a handful of times. The chain employs TRBV7-9 and TRBJ2-3; D gene uncertain. CDR3 length equals 16 residues. Trimming removed 5 bases at V and 0 bases at J, with 15 bases between. CDR1 and CDR2 from the germline V gene are SEHNR and FQNEAQ (reference sequence). The CDR3 here is CASSPTQATSTDTQYF. The DNA of the CDR3 is TGTGCCAGCAGCCCCACGCAGGCAACCAGCACAGATACGCAGTATTTT.

The V gene is TRBV6-1, the J gene TRBJ2-1; a weak D match, TRBD2 (5 bases). The CDR3 runs 16 residues. V lost 1 base and J lost 10, with 20 bases in between. The germline CDR1 and CDR2 sequences are MNHNS and SASEGT. The CDR3 spells CASSEVPQAWRREQFF. Here the CDR3 DNA reads TGTGCCAGCAGTGAAGTTCCCCAGGCTTGGAGGAGGGAGCAGTTCTTC.

This clonotype was recorded many times. The rearrangement links TRBV7-8 to TRBJ1-6; unclear D gene. Deletions cut 3 bases from V and 10 bases from J, with 13 bases between. This CDR3 is 14 amino acids long. The germline CDR1 and CDR2 sequences are SGHVS and FQNEAQ. The CDR3 loop reads CASSFSGVRSPLHF. CDR3 nucleotides: TGTGCCAGCAGCTTCTCCGGTGTACGCTCACCCCTCCACTTT.

This chain's CDR3 is CASSPRTVAEQYF. CDR3 in DNA: TGTGCCAGCAGCCCCCGGACGGTGGCGGAGCAGTACTTC. The V gene is TRBV7-2, the J gene TRBJ2-7; unclear D gene. This CDR3 comprises 13 residues. The germline CDR1 and CDR2 sequences are SGHTA and FQGNSA. Between the trimmed V and J ends, which lost 5 bases and 7 bases, there was a span of 15 bases.

The chain combines TRBV6-2 or TRBV6-3 with TRBJ1-2, with 11 bases matching TRBD1. Per the germline V gene, CDR1 is MNHEY and CDR2 is SVGEGT. This CDR3 has 15 amino acids. With V trimmed by 0 bases and J by 8 bases, 5 bases remained unmatched. CDR3 sequence (DNA): TGTGCCAGCAGTTACTCCGGACAGGGGGCGGGAGGCTACACCTTC. Protein product: CASSYSGQGAGGYTF.

There are a few counts of this clonotype. This chain connects TRBV6-5 to TRBJ2-2; TRBD1 is a possible D gene (5 bases). Trimming shortened V by 5 bases and J by 1 base, and 11 bases separated the two germline ends. The CDR3 sequence is 15 residues long. Germline V lookup: CDR1 MNHEY, CDR2 SVGAGI. The CDR3, as DNA: TGTGCCAGCAGTGCCGACAGTCAGAACACCGGGGAGCTGTTTTTT. This gives the protein CASSADSQNTGELFF.